Below, 13 T cell receptor beta chains from the same sample are listed, as sequenced in a study of T cell responses to AZD1222 COVID-19 vaccine (dated by TCRdb to the early 2020s). Reading the label with the study, this specimen's time point is: baseline before first vaccination. Library method: the immunoSEQ multiplex PCR assay. TCRdb provides this immuneACCESS table in a form limited to in-frame rearrangements. Some clones are lacking; in checked studies, under half of them reflect an unresolved V gene, and why the rest are absent is not known. This sample holds 99,000 or so clones; 75% to 90% were observed only once. Approximately 18% of the sample rests with the top ten. This material consisted of peripheral blood, taken on day 0 of AZD1222 vaccination. All receptors derive from an adult in good health.

V is TRBV5-1 and J is TRBJ2-3; TRBD2 is a possible D gene (6 bases). Germline CDR1 is SGHRS and CDR2 is YFSETQ. CDR3 length equals 16 residues. V was shortened by 3 bases and J by 1 base, with 15 bases between the two germline ends. CDR3 sequence (DNA): TGCGCCAGCAGCTCCGGGGGTAGTGGGGGCACAGATACGCAGTATTTT. Translated: CASSSGGSGGTDTQYF.

The chain carries TRBV12-5 and TRBJ1-1; perhaps TRBD1 as D (5 bases). Trimming pared 2 bases from V and 3 bases from J, leaving 16 bases between. Germline loops: CDR1 LGHNT, CDR2 FRNRAP. The CDR3 covers 16 residues. In DNA form, the CDR3 reads TGTGCTAGTGGTTTGTCCCAGGGAATGGTCGACACTGAAGCTTTCTTT. It translates to CASGLSQGMVDTEAFF.

The V gene is TRBV5-1, the J gene TRBJ1-4; 11 bases align to TRBD1. Trimming cost V 4 bases and J 13 bases; bases outside gene matches: 9. Germline-derived CDR1 and CDR2 are SGHRS and YFSETQ. The length of the CDR3 is 14 residues. CDR3 DNA sequence: TGCGCCAGCAGCCTCGGGACAGGGGGTTTTGGACTGTTTTTT. Translated, it gives CASSLGTGGFGLFF.

This chain links TRBV6-2 or TRBV6-3 with TRBJ2-7, with TRBD2 matching over 8 bases. Looked up from germline, CDR1 is MNHEY and CDR2 is SVGEGT. The CDR3 loop spans 17 amino acids. The trim removed 2 bases at V and 0 bases at J, leaving 9 bases unmatched. The CDR3 bases are TGTGCCAGCAGTTACGGGTTCATCGGGGGGGCCTCCTACGAGCAGTACTTC. Its translation is CASSYGFIGGASYEQYF.

The J gene is TRBJ1-3, the V gene TRBV3-1 (or the pseudogene TRBV3-2); unclear D gene. V lost 0 bases and J 4 bases, leaving 10 bases between the germline ends. Germline assignment: CDR1 LGHDT and CDR2 YNNKEL (reference sequence). CDR3 length: 15 residues. CDR3 nucleotide sequence: TGTGCCAGCAGCCAAGATAGGTCGGGGGGAAACACCATATATTTT. Residues: CASSQDRSGGNTIYF.

The rearrangement links TRBV27 to TRBJ2-7; possible D gene TRBD2, 6 bases. Between the trimmed V and J ends, which lost 5 bases and 4 bases, there was a span of 12 bases. Per the germline V gene, CDR1 is MNHEY and CDR2 is SMNVEV (reference sequence). CDR3 length equals 13 residues. The CDR3: CASSDVAGYEQYF. CDR3 coding DNA: TGTGCCAGCAGTGATGTCGCGGGGTACGAGCAGTACTTC.

The chain employs TRBV7-9 and TRBJ2-3; 8 positions agree with TRBD1. The CDR3 consists of 15 residues. Germline V gene lookup returns CDR1 SEHNR and CDR2 FQNEAQ (reference sequence). The V and J ends lost 0 bases and 3 bases, in that order; junction bases with no gene match: 2. The CDR3 bases are TGTGCCAGCAGCTTAGCAGGACAGGGAACAGATACGCAGTATTTT. The encoded protein is CASSLAGQGTDTQYF.

The CDR3 protein is CASNLGGGETQYF. DNA of the CDR3: TGTGCCAGCAACCTGGGGGGGGGTGAGACCCAGTACTTC. The chain combines TRBV12-3 or TRBV12-4 with TRBJ2-5, with 7 bases that match TRBD2. V lost 7 bases and J lost 5; bases outside the gene matches: 7. The CDR3 consists of 13 residues.

This chain joins TRBV5-1 and TRBJ2-7; no definite D call. V dropped 2 bases and J dropped 4 bases, with 13 bases sitting between them. Per germline, CDR1 SGHRS and CDR2 YFSETQ. The CDR3 length is 14 residues. The CDR3: CASSFTGPMYEQYF. DNA for the CDR3: TGCGCCAGCAGCTTTACCGGCCCCATGTACGAGCAGTACTTC.

The chain couples TRBV5-1 to TRBJ2-2, with 7 bases that match TRBD1. The CDR3 covers 15 residues. Germline CDR1 is SGHRS and CDR2 is YFSETQ. With V trimmed by 0 bases and J by 4 bases, 3 bases remained unmatched. The CDR3 region has the DNA TGCGCCAGCAGCTTGGGGGGACAGATCACCGGGGAGCTGTTTTTT. It codes for CASSLGGQITGELFF. Complete variable domain (other parts from reference TRBV5-1 and TRBJ2-2): KAGVTQTPRYLIKTRGQQVTLSCSPISGHRSVSWYQQTPGQGLQFLFEYFSETQRNKGNFPGRFSGRQFSNSRSEMNVSTLELGDSALYLCASSLGGQITGELFFGEGSRLTVL.

In this sample, this clone turned up a few times. V usage is TRBV6-6 and J usage is TRBJ2-7; 10 bases agree with TRBD2. Trimming at V came to 7 bases and at J to 1 base, leaving 4 bases not matched to a gene. CDR3 length equals 14 residues. Germline V lookup: CDR1 MNHNY, CDR2 SVGAGI (reference sequence). CDR3 DNA: TGTGCCAGCAAACTAGCGGGACGATCCTACGAGCAGTACTTC. Encoded protein: CASKLAGRSYEQYF.

This chain uses TRBV19 with TRBJ1-3, with D unresolved. V lost 2 bases and J lost 8, with 10 bases in between. Per the germline V gene, CDR1 is LNHDA and CDR2 is SQIVND (reference sequence). There are 13 residues in the CDR3. The CDR3 spells CASSISTGDTIYF. The CDR3 coding sequence is TGTGCCAGTAGTATATCCACTGGGGACACCATATATTTT.

As for this clone: Other DNA sequences from this sample encode an identical CDR3 as well. V is TRBV12-3 or TRBV12-4 and J is TRBJ1-1; D remains ambiguous. This CDR3 has 13 amino acids. V was cut by 1 base and J by 1 base, with 4 bases left in between. The DNA of the CDR3 is TGTGCCAGCAGTTTAGTTAAGAACACTGAAGCTTTCTTT. It yields the protein CASSLVKNTEAFF.